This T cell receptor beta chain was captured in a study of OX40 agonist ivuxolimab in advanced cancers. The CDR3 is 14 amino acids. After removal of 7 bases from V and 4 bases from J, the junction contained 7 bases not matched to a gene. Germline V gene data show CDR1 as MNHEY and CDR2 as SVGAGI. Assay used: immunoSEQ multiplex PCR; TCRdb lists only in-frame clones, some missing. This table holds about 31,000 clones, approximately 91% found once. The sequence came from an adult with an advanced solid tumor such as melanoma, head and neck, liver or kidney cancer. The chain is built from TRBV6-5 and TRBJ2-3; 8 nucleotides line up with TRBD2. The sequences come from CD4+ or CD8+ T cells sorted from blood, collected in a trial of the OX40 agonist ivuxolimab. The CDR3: CASTPLAGSDTQYF. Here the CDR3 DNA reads TGTGCCAGCACTCCCTTAGCGGGGTCAGATACGCAGTATTTT.